The 5 T cell receptor beta chains presented below share a single source sample, sequenced in a study of tissue T cells after allogeneic stem cell transplantation. Time point given: mouse harvest day 14 after allogeneic transplant. The graft held 10^6 splenic CD5+ T cells and 10^7 T-cell-depleted bone marrow cells. The repertoire was sequenced with immunoSEQ multiplex PCR; TCRdb's copy has only in-frame clones and lacks some. The sample includes over 5,500 clones, over 45% seen only once; the top ten take 30% to 45%. Sequenced material: gut tissue. Every receptor here comes from a female BALB/c mouse given C57BL/6 T cells with graft-versus-host disease after an allogeneic hematopoietic cell transplant.

As concerns this clone: Gene names follow the mouse nomenclature. The observed sequence ends 1 residue before the CDR3 terminus, with the missing tail filled in from the germline J gene. V and J are TRBV1 and TRBJ1-1; D ambiguous. Germline CDR1 reads NSQYPW; CDR2 reads LRSPGD (reference sequence). This CDR3 is 11 amino acids long. Trimming took 1 base from V and 8 from J, leaving 5 bases between them. CDR3 sequence: CTCSAGVEVFF. Incomplete CDR3 DNA: TGCACCTGCAGTGCAGGGGTGGAAGTCTTC.

Remarks on this clone: Genes here carry mouse names. The read ends 1 residue early relative to the CDR3; the germline J gene fills the gap. The V call is TRBV12-2, the J call TRBJ2-1; weak D call: TRBD2 (6 bases). V was shortened by 0 bases and J by 0 bases, with 8 bases between the two germline ends. Germline-derived CDR1 and CDR2 are SGHLS and HYDKME. The CDR3 totals 15 residues. The covered CDR3 bases are TGTGCCAGCTCTCTCGTGGGGGTTAACTATGCTGAGCAGTTC. This gives the protein CASSLVGVNYAEQF. The whole CDR3 is CASSLVGVNYAEQFF.

Turning to this clone: The genes and germline here are from mouse. CDR3 amino acids: CGARDQGHTEVFF. The CDR3 DNA, read in part, is TGTGGTGCTAGGGATCAGGGGCACACAGAAGTCTTC. The chain recombines TRBV20 with TRBJ1-1; D is possibly TRBD1 (6 bases). The observed sequence ends 1 residue before the CDR3 terminus, with the missing tail filled in from the germline J gene. Germline CDR1 GFQATS, CDR2 STVNSAI. The CDR3 spans 13 residues. The ends were cut back, 0 bases at V and 3 bases at J, with 8 bases in the middle. Looking up the rest from reference TRBV20 and TRBJ1-1 gives the full variable domain: GALVYQYPRRTICKSGTSMRMECQAVGFQATSVAWYRQSPQKTFELIALSTVNSAIKYEQNFTQEKFPISHPNLSFSSMTVLNAYLEDRGLYLCGARDQGHTEVFFGKGTRLTVV.

A word on this clone: Mouse gene names and germline throughout. The read gets to within 1 residue of the CDR3 end, and the germline J gene fills in the rest. The chain couples TRBV4 to TRBJ2-4; TRBD2 matches 11 bases. Germline CDR1 reads LGHDT; CDR2 reads YNNKQL (reference sequence). The V gene end was trimmed by 6 bases and the J gene end by 0 bases; junction bases not matched to a gene: 2. The CDR3 has 15 residues. CDR3 sequence reads: CASSRDWGSQNTLYF. The part of the CDR3 DNA that was read is TGTGCCAGCAGTCGGGACTGGGGGAGTCAAAACACCTTGTAC.

With respect to this clone: Mouse gene names apply. The read ends 1 residue before the CDR3 terminus; that terminus is restored from the germline J gene. The chain recombines TRBV26 with TRBJ1-6; no definite D call. TRBJ1-6 is an ORF for which the function is uncertain. Germline lookup yields CDR1 KGHPV and CDR2 FQNQEV (reference sequence). Between the trimmed V and J ends, which lost 2 bases and 3 bases, there was a span of 2 bases. This CDR3 contains 13 residues. The sequenced CDR3 bases are TGTGCCAGCAGTCTGGACTATAATTCGCCCCTCTAC. The encoded protein is CASSLDYNSPLY. The whole CDR3 sequence is CASSLDYNSPLYF.